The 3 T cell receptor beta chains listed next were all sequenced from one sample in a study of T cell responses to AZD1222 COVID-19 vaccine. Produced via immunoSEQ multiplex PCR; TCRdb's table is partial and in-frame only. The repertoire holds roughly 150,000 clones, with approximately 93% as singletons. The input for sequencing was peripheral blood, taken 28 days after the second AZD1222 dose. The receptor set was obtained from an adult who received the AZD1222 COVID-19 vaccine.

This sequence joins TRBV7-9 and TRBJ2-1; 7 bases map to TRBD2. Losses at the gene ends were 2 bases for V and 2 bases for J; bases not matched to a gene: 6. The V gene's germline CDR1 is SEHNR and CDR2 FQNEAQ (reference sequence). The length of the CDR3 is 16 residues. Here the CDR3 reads CASSLSLAAAYNEQFF. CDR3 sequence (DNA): TGTGCCAGCAGCTTAAGTCTAGCGGCTGCCTACAATGAGCAGTTCTTC.

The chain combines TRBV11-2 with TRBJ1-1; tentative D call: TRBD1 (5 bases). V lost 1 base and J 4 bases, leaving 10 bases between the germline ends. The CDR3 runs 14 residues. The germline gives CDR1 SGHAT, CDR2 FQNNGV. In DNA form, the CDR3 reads TGTGCCAGCAGCTTAGTCACCGGGGGCACTGAAGCTTTCTTT. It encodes CASSLVTGGTEAFF. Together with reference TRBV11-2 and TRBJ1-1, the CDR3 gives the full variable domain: EAGVAQSPRYKIIEKRQSVAFWCNPISGHATLYWYQQILGQGPKLLIQFQNNGVVDDSQLPKDRFSAERLKGVDSTLKIQPAKLEDSAVYLCASSLVTGGTEAFFGQGTRLTVV.

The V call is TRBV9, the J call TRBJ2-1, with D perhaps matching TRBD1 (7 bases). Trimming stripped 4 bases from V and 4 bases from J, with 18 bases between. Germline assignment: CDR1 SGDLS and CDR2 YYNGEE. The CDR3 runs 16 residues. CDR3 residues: CASSPSAGQLYNEQFF. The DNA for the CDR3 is TGTGCCAGCAGCCCCAGCGCGGGACAGCTTTACAATGAGCAGTTCTTC.